The clone carrying this TCR beta chain was counted between two and nine times. As yet, its antigen is unknown. The data belong to a study of T cells after yellow fever vaccination. At the level of the study: The fractions with low cell numbers were processed using SMART-Seq v4 Ultra Low Input.

Study-wide results and caveats: The study re-detected most primary-vaccination clones after the booster (approximately 96% CD4, approximately 88% CD8). Although the secondary response was weaker, it peaked faster, at day 5 versus 15.

One entry per CDR3 protein results from TCRdb running MiXCR on the 5' RACE reads. In the table there are under 250,000 distinct CDR3 sequences, 3% to 4% of which are singletons. Germline lookup yields CDR1 SGHTA and CDR2 FQGTGA. The CDR3 totals 15 residues. V dropped 5 bases and J dropped 0 bases, with 10 bases sitting between them. The clonotype comes from a man aged 18 to 35 who received the YFV17D yellow fever vaccine. V is TRBV7-3 and J is TRBJ2-2; D could derive from TRBD1 or TRBD2 (5 bases each). The source was CD4+ T cells sorted from PBMCs, collected 10 days after the yellow fever booster vaccination. CDR3 sequence (DNA): TGTGCCAGCAGCCCGGGACGGACGAACACCGGGGAGCTGTTTTTT. Its translation: CASSPGRTNTGELFF.